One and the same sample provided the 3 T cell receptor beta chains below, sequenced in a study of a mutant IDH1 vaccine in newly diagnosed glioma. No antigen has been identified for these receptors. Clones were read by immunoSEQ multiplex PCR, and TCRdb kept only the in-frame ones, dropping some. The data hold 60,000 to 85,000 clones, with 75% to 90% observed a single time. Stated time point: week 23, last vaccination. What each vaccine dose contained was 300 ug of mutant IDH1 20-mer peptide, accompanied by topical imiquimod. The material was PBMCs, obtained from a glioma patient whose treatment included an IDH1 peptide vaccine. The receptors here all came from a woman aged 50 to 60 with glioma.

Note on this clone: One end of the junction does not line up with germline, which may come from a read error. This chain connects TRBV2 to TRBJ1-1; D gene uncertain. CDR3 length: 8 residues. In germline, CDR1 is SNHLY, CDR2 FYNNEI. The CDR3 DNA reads TGTGCCAGCACTGAAGCTTTCTTT. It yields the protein CASTEAFF.

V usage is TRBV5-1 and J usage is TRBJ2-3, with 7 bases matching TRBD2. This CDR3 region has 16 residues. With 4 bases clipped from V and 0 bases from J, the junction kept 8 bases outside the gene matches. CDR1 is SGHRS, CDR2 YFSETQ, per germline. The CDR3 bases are TGCGCCAGCAGCCTGGGGGTAGCGGGTAGCACAGATACGCAGTATTTT. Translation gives CASSLGVAGSTDTQYF. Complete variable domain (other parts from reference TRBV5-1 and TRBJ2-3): KAGVTQTPRYLIKTRGQQVTLSCSPISGHRSVSWYQQTPGQGLQFLFEYFSETQRNKGNFPGRFSGRQFSNSRSEMNVSTLELGDSALYLCASSLGVAGSTDTQYFGPGTRLTVL.

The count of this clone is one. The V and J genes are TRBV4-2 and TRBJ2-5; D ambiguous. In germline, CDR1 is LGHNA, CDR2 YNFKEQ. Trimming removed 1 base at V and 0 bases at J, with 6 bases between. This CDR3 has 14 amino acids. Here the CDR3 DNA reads TGTGCCAGCAGCCAAGCGCTGTACCAAGAGACCCAGTACTTC. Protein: CASSQALYQETQYF.